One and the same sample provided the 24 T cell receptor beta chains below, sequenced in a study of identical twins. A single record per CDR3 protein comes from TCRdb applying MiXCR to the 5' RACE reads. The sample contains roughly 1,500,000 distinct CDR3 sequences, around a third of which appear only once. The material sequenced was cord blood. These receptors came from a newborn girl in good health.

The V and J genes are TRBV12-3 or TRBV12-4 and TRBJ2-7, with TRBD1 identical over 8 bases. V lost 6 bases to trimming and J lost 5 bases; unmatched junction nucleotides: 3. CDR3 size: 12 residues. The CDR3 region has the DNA TGTGCCAGCAGACGGACAGGGAACGAGCAGTACTTC. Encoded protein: CASRRTGNEQYF.

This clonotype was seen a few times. CDR3 bases: TGTGCCAGCAGTGAGGGGACTAGCGGGAGCCACAATGAGCAGTTCTTC. Protein: CASSEGTSGSHNEQFF. The chain links TRBV25-1 to TRBJ2-1, with 14 bases matching TRBD2. The CDR3 covers 16 residues. Germline V gene sequence: CDR1 MGHDK, CDR2 SYGVNS. Trimming at V came to 3 bases and at J to 5 bases, leaving 3 bases not matched to a gene.

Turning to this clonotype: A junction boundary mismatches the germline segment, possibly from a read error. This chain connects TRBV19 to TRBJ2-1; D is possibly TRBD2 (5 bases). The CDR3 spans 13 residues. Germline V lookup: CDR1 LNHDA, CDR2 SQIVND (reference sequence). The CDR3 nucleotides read TGCGCCGTGGGCACTAGCTCCTACAATGAGCAGTTCTTC. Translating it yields CAVGTSSYNEQFF.

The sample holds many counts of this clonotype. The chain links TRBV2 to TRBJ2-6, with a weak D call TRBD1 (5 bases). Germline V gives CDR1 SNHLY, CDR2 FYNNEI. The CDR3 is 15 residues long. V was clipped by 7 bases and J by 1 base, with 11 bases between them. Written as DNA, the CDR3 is TGTGCCAGCACTCACAGGCCTTCTGGGGCCAACGTCCTGACTTTC. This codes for CASTHRPSGANVLTF.

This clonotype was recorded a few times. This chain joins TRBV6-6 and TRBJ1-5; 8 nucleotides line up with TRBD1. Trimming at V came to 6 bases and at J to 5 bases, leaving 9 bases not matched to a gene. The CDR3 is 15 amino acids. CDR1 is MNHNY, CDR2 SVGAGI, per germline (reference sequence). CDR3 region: CASSPVTGVDQPQHF. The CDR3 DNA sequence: TGTGCCAGCAGCCCTGTGACAGGGGTGGATCAGCCCCAGCATTTT.

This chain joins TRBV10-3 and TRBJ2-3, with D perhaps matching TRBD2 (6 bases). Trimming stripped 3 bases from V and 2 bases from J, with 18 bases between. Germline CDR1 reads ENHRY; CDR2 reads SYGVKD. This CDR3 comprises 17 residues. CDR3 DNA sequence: TGTGCCATCAGTGACCCGATCCAGGGACTGTACACAGATACGCAGTATTTT. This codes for CAISDPIQGLYTDTQYF.

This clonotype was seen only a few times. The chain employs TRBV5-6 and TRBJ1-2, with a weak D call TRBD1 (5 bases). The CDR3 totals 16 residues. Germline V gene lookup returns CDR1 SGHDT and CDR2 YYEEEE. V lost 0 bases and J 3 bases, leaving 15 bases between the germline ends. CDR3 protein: CASSLGASAGHYGYTF. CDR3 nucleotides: TGTGCCAGCAGCTTGGGGGCCAGTGCGGGGCACTATGGCTACACCTTC.

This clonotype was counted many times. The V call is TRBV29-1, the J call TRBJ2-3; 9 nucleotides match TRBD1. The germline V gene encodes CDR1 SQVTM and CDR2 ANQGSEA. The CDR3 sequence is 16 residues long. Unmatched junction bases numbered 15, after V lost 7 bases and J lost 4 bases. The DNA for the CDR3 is TGCAGCGGGAGGGGCTTTATGGGACAGGGACCAGATACGCAGTATTTT. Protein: CSGRGFMGQGPDTQYF.

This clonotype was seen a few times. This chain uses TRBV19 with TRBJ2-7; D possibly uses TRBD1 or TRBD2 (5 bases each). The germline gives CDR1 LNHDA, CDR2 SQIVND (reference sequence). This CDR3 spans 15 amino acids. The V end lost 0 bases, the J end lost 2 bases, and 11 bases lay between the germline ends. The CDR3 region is CASSIDRQGPYEQYF. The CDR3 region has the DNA TGTGCCAGTAGTATAGATCGCCAGGGACCCTACGAGCAGTACTTC.

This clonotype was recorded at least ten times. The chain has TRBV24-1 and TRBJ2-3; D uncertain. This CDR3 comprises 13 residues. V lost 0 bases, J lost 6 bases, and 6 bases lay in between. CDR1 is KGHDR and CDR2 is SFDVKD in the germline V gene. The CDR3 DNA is TGTGCCACCAGTGATTTGCCCGGGGATACGCAGTATTTT. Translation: CATSDLPGDTQYF.

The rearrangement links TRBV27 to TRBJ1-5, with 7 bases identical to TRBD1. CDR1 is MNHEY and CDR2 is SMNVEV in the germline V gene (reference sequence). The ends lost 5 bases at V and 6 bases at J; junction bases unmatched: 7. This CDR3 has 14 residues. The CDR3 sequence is CASSIHRGGQPQHF. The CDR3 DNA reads TGTGCCAGCAGTATCCACAGGGGCGGTCAGCCCCAGCATTTT.

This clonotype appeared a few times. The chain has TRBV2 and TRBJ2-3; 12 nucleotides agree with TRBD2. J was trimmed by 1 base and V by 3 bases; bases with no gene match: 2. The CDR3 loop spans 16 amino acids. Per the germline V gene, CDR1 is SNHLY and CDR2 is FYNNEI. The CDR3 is CASSELAGGGTDTQYF. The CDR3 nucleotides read TGTGCCAGCAGTGAGCTAGCGGGAGGGGGCACAGATACGCAGTATTTT.

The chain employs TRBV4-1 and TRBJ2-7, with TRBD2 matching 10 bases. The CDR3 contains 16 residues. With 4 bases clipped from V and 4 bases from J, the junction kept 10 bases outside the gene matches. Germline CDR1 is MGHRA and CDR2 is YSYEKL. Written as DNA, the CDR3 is TGCGCCAGCAGCCCGCCCGGGACTAGCGCCTTTTACGAGCAGTACTTC. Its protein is CASSPPGTSAFYEQYF.

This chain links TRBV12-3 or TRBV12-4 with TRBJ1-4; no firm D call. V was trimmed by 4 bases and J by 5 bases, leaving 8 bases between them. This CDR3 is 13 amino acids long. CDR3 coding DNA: TGTGCCAGCAGTTGGCAGTCAAATGAAAAACTGTTTTTT. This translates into CASSWQSNEKLFF.

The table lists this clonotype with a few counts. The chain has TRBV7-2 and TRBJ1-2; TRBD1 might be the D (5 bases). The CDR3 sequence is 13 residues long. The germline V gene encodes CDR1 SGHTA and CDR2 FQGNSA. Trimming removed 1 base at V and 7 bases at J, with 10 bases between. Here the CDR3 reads CASSLDRRGGYTF. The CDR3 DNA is TGTGCCAGCAGCTTAGACAGGCGCGGTGGCTACACCTTC.

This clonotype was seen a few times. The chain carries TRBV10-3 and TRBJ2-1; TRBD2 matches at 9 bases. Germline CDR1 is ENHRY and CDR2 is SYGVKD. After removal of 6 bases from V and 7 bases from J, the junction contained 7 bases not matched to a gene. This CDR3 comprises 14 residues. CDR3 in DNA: TGTGCCATCAGCGCGGGGGGGCCGGGGAATGAGCAGTTCTTC. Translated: CAISAGGPGNEQFF.

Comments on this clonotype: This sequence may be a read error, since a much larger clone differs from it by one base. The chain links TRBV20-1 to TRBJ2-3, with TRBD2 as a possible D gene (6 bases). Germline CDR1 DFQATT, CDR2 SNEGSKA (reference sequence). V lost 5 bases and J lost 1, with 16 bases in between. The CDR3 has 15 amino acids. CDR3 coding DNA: TGCAGTGCTTGGAGGACTCGACTAGGCACAGATACGCAGTATTTT. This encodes CSAWRTRLGTDTQYF.

CDR3 residues: CASSQSTGLGGELFF. The CDR3, as DNA: TGTGCCAGCAGCCAATCGACAGGGTTAGGCGGGGAGCTGTTTTTT. The chain has TRBV5-6 and TRBJ2-2; 7 bases match TRBD1. The CDR3 sequence is 15 residues long. Germline assignment: CDR1 SGHDT and CDR2 YYEEEE. The junction had 10 bases not matched to a gene; V was cut back by 4 bases and J by 7 bases.

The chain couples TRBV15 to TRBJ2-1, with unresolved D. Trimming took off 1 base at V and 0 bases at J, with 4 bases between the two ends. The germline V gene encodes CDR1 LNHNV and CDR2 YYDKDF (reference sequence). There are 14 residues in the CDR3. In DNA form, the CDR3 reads TGTGCCACCAGCAGAGCGGGCTCCTACAATGAGCAGTTCTTC. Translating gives CATSRAGSYNEQFF.

CDR3 nucleotide sequence: TGTGCCAGCAGGGCGGGCATGGAAGCTTCCGAGCAGTACTTC. Its protein is CASRAGMEASEQYF. This chain uses TRBV28 with TRBJ2-7, with TRBD2 as a possible D gene (5 bases). CDR3 size: 14 residues. Trimming shortened V by 6 bases and J by 6 bases, and 18 bases separated the two germline ends. Per germline, CDR1 MDHEN and CDR2 SYDVKM.

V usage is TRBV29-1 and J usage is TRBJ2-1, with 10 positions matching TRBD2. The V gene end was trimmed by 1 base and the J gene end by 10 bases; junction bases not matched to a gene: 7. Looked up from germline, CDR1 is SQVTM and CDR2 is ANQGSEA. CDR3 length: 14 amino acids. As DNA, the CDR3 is TGCAGCGTTGAAGGGCTAGCGGGAGCGGGGGAGCAGTTCTTC. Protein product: CSVEGLAGAGEQFF.

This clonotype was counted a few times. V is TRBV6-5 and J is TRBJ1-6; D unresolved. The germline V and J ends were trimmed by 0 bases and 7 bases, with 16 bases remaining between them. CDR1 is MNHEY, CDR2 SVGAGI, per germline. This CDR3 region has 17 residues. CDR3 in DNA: TGTGCCAGCAGTTACTCGATGGTTGGGAGCCGGAATTCACCCCTCCACTTT. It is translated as CASSYSMVGSRNSPLHF.

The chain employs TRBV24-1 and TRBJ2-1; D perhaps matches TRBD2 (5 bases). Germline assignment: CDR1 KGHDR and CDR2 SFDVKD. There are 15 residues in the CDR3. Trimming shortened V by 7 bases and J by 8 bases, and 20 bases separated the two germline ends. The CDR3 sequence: CATSPARSPRDEQFF. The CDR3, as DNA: TGTGCCACCAGCCCTGCACGGTCGCCGAGGGATGAGCAGTTCTTC.

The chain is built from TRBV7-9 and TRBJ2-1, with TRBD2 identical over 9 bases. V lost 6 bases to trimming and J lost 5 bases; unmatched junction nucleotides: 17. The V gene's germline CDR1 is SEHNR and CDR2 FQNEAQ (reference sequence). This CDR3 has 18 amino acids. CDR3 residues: CASRHHPRLAGPHNEQFF. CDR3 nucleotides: TGTGCCAGCAGACATCACCCCCGGCTAGCGGGGCCACACAATGAGCAGTTCTTC.